This T cell receptor beta chain was captured in a study of regulatory T cells in long-lasting Graves disease. Study results and caveats: Persistent disease favored TRBV28, TRBJ1-2 and TRBJ2-5. Lower TCR diversity was seen in persistent Graves' patients than in newly diagnosed ones.

Deletions cut 1 base from V and 13 bases from J, with 20 bases between. The CDR3 length is 15 residues. Germline V gene sequence: CDR1 LNHNV, CDR2 YYDKDF (reference sequence). On this clonotype itself: Its antigen is unidentified.

Construction of the TCR beta libraries employed iRepertoire HTBI primers in conjunction with Arm-PCR of CDR3 regions. From the multiplex PCR reads, TCRdb called clonotypes with MiXCR, one entry per CDR3 protein. The data contain 400,000 to 500,000 distinct CDR3 sequences, roughly 15% of them singletons. Time point described: newly diagnosed GD, antithyroid drugs for less than 3 months. RNA extracted from PBMCs served as the sequencing template. The same data also contributed to another study, on T cells in Graves' hyperthyroidism and ophthalmopathy. That work adds: First-round RT-PCR with HTBI primers amplified the TCR CDR3 region.

This TCR was sampled from a young woman with Graves disease. J is TRBJ2-1 and V is TRBV15; D is unresolved. The sequencing used peripheral blood mononuclear cells (PBMCs), collected at new diagnosis, from a patient treated with antithyroid drugs. The CDR3 here is CATSRVGRVQDSQFF. The CDR3 DNA reads as TGTGCCACCAGCAGAGTCGGAAGGGTCCAAGATTCTCAGTTCTTC.